Listed below are T cell receptor beta chains from one sample, sequenced in a study of T cell repertoires in ileal Crohn's disease. Generated by immunoSEQ multiplex PCR, the TCRdb table keeps only in-frame clones and is missing some. The listing records about 44 clones. Sample: CD4+ T cells sorted from the ileum. The receptors come from an adult with Crohn's disease. Each CDR3 is given with its conserved first and last residue. The D gene is left open where the match is weak.

V gene	D gene	J gene	CDR3 DNA	CDR3 protein
TRBV29-1	.	TRBJ1-1	TGCAGCGTTGCTCGGGAGAACACTGAAGCTTTCTTT	CSVARENTEAFF
TRBV18	TRBD2	TRBJ2-5	TGTGCCAGCTCACCTGCTATTTCCGGGACTAGCGAGAAAGAGACCCAGTACTTC	CASSPAISGTSEKETQYF
TRBV11-2	.	TRBJ1-1	TGTGCCAGCAGGATCGACAGGACTTACACTGAGGCTTTCTTT	CASRIDRTYTEAFF
TRBV7-9	TRBD1	TRBJ2-1	TGTGCCAGCAGCCCCGCCGGGACAGGGGTTAATGAGCAGTTCTTC	CASSPAGTGVNEQFF
TRBV20-1	.	TRBJ2-3	TGCAGTGCTCCCTTAGATACGCAGTATTTT	CSAPLDTQYF
TRBV7-3	TRBD2	TRBJ2-3	TGTGCCAGCAGCTTGACTAGCGGGAGCCCCACAGATACGCAGTATTTT	CASSLTSGSPTDTQYF
TRBV5-4	.	TRBJ1-3	TGTGCCAGCAGCTTTCCCCCGGGAAACACCATATATTTT	CASSFPPGNTIYF
TRBV5-1	.	TRBJ1-1	TGCGCCAGCAGCCTGGGACACCGGAACACTGAAGCTTTCTTT	CASSLGHRNTEAFF
TRBV29-1	.	TRBJ1-2	TGCAGCGTTGAGTCCGGGAGGAACTATGGCTACACCTTC	CSVESGRNYGYTF
TRBV4-1	TRBD1	TRBJ2-3	TGCGCCAGCAGCCAACCGGACAGGGGAGGAACGCAGTATTTT	CASSQPDRGGTQYF
TRBV6-1	.	TRBJ1-2	TGTGCCAGCAGTGAAATGGCAGCTCGAGAAGGCTACACCTTC	CASSEMAAREGYTF
TRBV6-1	TRBD1	TRBJ1-1	TGTGCCAGCAGGAACGGACAGGGGGCAAACACTGAAGCTTTCTTT	CASRNGQGANTEAFF
TRBV6-7	.	TRBJ2-6	TGTGCCAGCAGTATGAGGGTATTACAAAGTCGGGCCAACGTCCTGACTTTC	CASSMRVLQSRANVLTF